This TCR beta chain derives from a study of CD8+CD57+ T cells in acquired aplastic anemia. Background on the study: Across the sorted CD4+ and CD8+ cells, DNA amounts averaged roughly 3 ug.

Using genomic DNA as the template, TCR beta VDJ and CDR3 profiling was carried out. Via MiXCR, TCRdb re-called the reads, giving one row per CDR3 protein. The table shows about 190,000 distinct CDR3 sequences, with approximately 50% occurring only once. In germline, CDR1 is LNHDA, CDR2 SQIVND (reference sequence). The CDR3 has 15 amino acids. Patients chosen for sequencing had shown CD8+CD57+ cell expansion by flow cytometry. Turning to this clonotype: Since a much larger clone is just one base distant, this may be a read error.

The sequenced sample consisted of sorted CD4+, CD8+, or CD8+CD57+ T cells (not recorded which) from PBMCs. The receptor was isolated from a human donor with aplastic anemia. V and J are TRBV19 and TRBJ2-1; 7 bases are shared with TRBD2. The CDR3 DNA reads TGTGCCAATAGTATAGTTGGGACTAAAGCGACTGAGCAGTTCTTC. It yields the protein CANSIVGTKATEQFF.